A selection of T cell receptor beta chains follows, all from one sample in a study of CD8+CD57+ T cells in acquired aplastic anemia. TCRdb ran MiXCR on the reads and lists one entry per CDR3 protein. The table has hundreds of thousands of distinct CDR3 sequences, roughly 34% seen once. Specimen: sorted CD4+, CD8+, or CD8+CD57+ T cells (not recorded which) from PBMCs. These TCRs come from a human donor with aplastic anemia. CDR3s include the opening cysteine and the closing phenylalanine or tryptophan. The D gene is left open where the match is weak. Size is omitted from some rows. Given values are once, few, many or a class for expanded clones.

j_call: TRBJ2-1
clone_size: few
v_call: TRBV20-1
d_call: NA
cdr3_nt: TGCAGTGGGATGAGAGGGTCCTACAATGAGCAGTTCTTC
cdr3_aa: CSGMRGSYNEQFF

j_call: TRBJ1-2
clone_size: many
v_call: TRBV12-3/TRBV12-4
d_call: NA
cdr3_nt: TGTGCCAGCAGTTTAGCGTGGCAGGGAGGAGGCTACACCTTC
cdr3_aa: CASSLAWQGGGYTF

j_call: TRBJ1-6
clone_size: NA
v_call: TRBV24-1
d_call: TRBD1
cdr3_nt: TGTGCCGGGACAGCAAAATCGGGATCACCCCTCCACTTT
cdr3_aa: CAGTAKSGSPLHF

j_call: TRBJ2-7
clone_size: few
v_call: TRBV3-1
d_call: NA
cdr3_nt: TGTGCCAGCAGCCTCACAGGGTGGCACGAGCAGTACTTC
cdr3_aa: CASSLTGWHEQYF

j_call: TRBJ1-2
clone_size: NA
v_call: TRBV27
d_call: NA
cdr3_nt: TGTGCCAGCAGTTTCCGCCGTAGGGATGGCTACACCTTC
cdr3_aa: CASSFRRRDGYTF

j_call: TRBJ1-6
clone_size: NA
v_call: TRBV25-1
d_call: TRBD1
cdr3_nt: TGTGCCAGCTCACCGGACTGGACAGGGGATAATTCACCCCTCCACTTT
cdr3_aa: CASSPDWTGDNSPLHF

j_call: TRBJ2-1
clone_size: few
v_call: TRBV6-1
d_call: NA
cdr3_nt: TGTGCCAGCAAGTTTACCGGTGCCAATGAGCAGTTCTTC
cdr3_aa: CASKFTGANEQFF

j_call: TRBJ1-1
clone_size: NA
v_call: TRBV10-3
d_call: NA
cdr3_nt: TGTGCCATCAGCGGGACGGGGACACCTGAAGCTTTCTTT
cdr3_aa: CAISGTGTPEAFF

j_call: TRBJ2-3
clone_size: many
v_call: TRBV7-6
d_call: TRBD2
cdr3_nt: TGTGCCAGCAGCCTGGCTAGCGGACGCACAGATACGCAGTATTTT
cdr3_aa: CASSLASGRTDTQYF

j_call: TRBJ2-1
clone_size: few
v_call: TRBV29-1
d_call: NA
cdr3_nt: TGCAGCGCCATCAGTGAGTCGGCAGCCTCCTACAATGAGCAGTTCTTC
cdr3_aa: CSAISESAASYNEQFF

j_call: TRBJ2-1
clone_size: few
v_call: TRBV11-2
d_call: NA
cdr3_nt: TGTGCCAGCAGCTTAGAGTTCAGGGGACACTCCTACAATGAGCAGTTCTTC
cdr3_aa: CASSLEFRGHSYNEQFF

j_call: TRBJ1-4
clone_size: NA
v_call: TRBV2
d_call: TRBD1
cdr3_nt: TGTGCCAGCAGTGAGGCGGGACAGGGGGAAAAACTGTTTTTT
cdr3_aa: CASSEAGQGEKLFF

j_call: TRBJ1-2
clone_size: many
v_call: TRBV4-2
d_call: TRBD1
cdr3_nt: TGTGCCAGCAGCCAAGATCGGACAGGGGGTTACGGCTACACCTTC
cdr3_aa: CASSQDRTGGYGYTF

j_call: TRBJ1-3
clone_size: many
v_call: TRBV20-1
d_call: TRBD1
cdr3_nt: TGCAGTGCTACGACAGGGTCCTCTGGAAACACCATATATTTT
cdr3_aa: CSATTGSSGNTIYF

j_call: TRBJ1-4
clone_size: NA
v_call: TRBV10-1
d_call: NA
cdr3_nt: TGCGCCAGCAGTGAGTCTATTGGATGGTCGCGGGACACTCACAGTGGGGAAAAACTGTTTTTT
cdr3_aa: CASSESIGWSRDTHSGEKLFF

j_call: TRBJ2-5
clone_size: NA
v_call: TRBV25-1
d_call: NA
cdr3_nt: TGTGCCAGCAGCTTAGTTCTGACACGAGGCGAGACCCAGTACTTC
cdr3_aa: CASSLVLTRGETQYF

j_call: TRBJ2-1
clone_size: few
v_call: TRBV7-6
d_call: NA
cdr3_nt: TGTGCCAGCAGCTTGGGTCTAGCCGGGACGAGCTCCTACAATGAGCAGTTCTTC
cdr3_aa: CASSLGLAGTSSYNEQFF

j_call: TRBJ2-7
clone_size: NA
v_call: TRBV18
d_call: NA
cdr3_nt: TGTGCCAGCTCACGGTCGGAAAGCGGGCGCGAGCAGTACTTC
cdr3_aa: CASSRSESGREQYF

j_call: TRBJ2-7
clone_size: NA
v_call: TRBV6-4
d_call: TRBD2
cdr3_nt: TGTGCCAGCAGTGGCTTGCTAGCGGGGGTAGAGAGCTCCTACGAGCAGTACTTC
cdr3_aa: CASSGLLAGVESSYEQYF

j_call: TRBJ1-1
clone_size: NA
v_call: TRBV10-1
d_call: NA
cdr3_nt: TGCGCCAGCAGTGAGCACCGGGACCGAGGGAACACTGAAGCTTTCTTT
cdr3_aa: CASSEHRDRGNTEAFF

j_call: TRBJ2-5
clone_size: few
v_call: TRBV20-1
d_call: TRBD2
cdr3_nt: TGCAGTGCTAGTAAGGCGGGAGGGCCTTCGGAGACCCAGTACTTC
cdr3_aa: CSASKAGGPSETQYF

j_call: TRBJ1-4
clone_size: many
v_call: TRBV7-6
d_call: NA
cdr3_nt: TGTGCCAGCAGCTTAGAGGCCCGCGCGGAAAAACTGTTTTTT
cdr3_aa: CASSLEARAEKLFF

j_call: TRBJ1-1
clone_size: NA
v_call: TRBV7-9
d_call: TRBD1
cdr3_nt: TGTGCCAGCAGCCCCGGACAGGTCGGGTCGAACACTGAAGCTTTCTTT
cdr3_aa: CASSPGQVGSNTEAFF

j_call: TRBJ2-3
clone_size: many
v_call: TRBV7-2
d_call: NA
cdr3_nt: TGTGCGGCCTCGGGGCCAGATACGCAGTATTTT
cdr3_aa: CAASGPDTQYF

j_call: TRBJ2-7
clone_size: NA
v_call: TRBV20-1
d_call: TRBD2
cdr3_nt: TGCAGTGCTAGGGGGGTAAGCGCGGGGGGTTTCTACGAGCAGTACTTC
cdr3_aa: CSARGVSAGGFYEQYF

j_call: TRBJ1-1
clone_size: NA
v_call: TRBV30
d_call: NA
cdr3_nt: TGTGCCTGGAGAACACAGCGGAGGACTGAAGCTTTCTTT
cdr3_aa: CAWRTQRRTEAFF

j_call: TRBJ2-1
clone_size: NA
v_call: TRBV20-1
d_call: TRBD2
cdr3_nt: TGCAGTGCTATCCGACTAGCGGGAGGGTCGGGCAATGAGCAGTTCTTC
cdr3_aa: CSAIRLAGGSGNEQFF

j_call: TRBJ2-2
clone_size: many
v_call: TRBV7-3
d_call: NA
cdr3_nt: TGTGCCAGCAGCTTAGCTGTTAACACCGGGGAGCTGTTTTTT
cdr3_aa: CASSLAVNTGELFF

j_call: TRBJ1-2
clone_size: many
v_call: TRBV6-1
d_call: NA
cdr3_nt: TGTGCCAGCAGACCCCCTGGTAGTGGTATCTATGGCTACACCTTC
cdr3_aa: CASRPPGSGIYGYTF

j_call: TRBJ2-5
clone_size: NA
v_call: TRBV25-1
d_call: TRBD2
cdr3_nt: TGTGCCAGCAGTGAACCTAGCGGGGGGGAGGCCCAGTACTTC
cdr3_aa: CASSEPSGGEAQYF

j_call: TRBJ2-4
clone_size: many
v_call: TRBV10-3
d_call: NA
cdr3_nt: TGTGCCATCAGTGAGTCGACTCGGGGTGGTTGGGCCAAAAACATTCAGTACTTC
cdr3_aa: CAISESTRGGWAKNIQYF

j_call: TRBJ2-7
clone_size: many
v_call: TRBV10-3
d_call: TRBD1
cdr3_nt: TGTGCCATCAGACGACAGGGAAACTACGAGCAGTACTTC
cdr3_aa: CAIRRQGNYEQYF

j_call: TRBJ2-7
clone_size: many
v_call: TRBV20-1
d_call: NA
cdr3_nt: TGCAGTGCTTTCTTGAATACCTACGAGCAGTACTTC
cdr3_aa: CSAFLNTYEQYF

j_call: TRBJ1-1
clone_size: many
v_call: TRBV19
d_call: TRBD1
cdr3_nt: TGTGCCAGTAGTATACTCACGACCTTGGGACAGGAGGTCACTGAAGCTTTCTTT
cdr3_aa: CASSILTTLGQEVTEAFF

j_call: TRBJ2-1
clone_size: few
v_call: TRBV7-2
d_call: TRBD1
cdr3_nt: TGTGCCAGCAGCTTTACAGGGGTTAATGAGCAGTTCTTC
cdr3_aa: CASSFTGVNEQFF

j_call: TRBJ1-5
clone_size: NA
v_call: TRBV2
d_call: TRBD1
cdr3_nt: TGTGCCAGCAGTGGTGGGACAGGGGGCAGGCAGCCCCAGCATTTT
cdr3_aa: CASSGGTGGRQPQHF

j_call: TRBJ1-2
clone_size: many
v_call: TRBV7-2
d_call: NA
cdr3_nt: TGTGCCAGCAGCTTAAATGGGGGGGCCTATGGCTACACCTTC
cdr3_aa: CASSLNGGAYGYTF

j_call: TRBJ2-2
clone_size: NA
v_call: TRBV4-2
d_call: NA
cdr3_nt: TGTGCCAGCTGCCAGGAGCCGAACACCGGGGAGCTGTTTTTT
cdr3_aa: CASCQEPNTGELFF

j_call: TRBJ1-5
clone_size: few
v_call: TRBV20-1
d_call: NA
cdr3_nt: TGCAGTGCTAGAGATACGGGGGGCAGGGGATATCAGCCCCAGCATTTT
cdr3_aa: CSARDTGGRGYQPQHF

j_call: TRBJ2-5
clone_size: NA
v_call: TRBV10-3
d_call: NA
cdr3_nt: TGTGCCATCAGTGGGTTACGAGGGACATCTTCTCAAGAGACCCAGTACTTC
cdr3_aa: CAISGLRGTSSQETQYF

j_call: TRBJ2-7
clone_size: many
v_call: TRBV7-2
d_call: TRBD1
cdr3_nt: TGTGCCAGCAGCCCCTCCGGGACAGGAGTGGGCGAGCAGTACTTC
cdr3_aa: CASSPSGTGVGEQYF

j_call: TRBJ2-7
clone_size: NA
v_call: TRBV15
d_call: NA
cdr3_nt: TGTGCCACCAGCAGAGCAACCCTAGGGGAAGGCTACGAGCAGTACTTC
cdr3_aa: CATSRATLGEGYEQYF

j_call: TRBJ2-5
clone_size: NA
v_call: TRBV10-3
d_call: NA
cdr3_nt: TGTGCCATCAGTTACTTGGACAGCAGAGAGACCCAGTACTTC
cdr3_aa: CAISYLDSRETQYF

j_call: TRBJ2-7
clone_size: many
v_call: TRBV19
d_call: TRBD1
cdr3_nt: TGTGCCAGTAGTTCTCGACAGGGAAGTCGCGAGCAGTACTTC
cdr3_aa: CASSSRQGSREQYF

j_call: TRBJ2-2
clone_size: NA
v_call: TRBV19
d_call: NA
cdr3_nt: TGTGCCAGTAGCGACGGACTACACATCTGGGAGCTGTTTTTT
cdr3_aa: CASSDGLHIWELFF

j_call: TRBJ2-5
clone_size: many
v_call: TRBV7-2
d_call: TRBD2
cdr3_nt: TGTGCCAGCAGCTTAAGAGGCGGGGGGGCGGAGACCCAGTACTTC
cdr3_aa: CASSLRGGGAETQYF

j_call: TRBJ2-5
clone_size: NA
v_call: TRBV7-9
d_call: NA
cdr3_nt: TGTGCCAGCAGCTTGGGTATTGGACAAGAGACCCAGTACTTC
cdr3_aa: CASSLGIGQETQYF